What follows are 5 T cell receptor beta chains derived from one specimen sequenced in a study of blood T cell repertoires in COVID-19 (dated by TCRdb to the early 2020s). The library relied on the immunoSEQ multiplex PCR assay. In its TCRdb copy, this immuneACCESS table keeps in-frame sequences only and misses some clones. Where compared with another copy, unresolved V genes explain less than half of these, and the others have no known cause. The sample table lists about 250,000 clones, 70% to 90% of them with a count of one. The top ten hold approximately 1.7% of the sample. Sequences were obtained from PBMCs or T cells enriched from blood (not recorded which). The receptors were sampled from a man aged 35-49 years who had recovered from COVID-19.

The chain combines TRBV28 with TRBJ1-4, with TRBD1 identical over 7 bases. Trimming removed 4 bases from V and 5 bases from J; junction bases left unmatched: 1. In germline, CDR1 is MDHEN, CDR2 SYDVKM. CDR3 length: 13 residues. The CDR3 coding sequence is TGTGCCAGCAGTTGGGGACAGAATGAAAAACTGTTTTTT. Its protein is CASSWGQNEKLFF.

The V gene is TRBV5-1, the J gene TRBJ2-5, with TRBD2 matching 13 bases. The CDR3 spans 16 residues. Germline trimming cut 3 bases from V and 0 bases from J; bases unmatched to any gene: 2. Germline loops: CDR1 SGHRS, CDR2 YFSETQ. This CDR3 reads CASSWGTSGNQETQYF. In DNA form, the CDR3 reads TGCGCCAGCAGCTGGGGGACTAGCGGGAACCAAGAGACCCAGTACTTC. The variable domain in full, with the rest retrieved from reference TRBV5-1 and TRBJ2-5, is KAGVTQTPRYLIKTRGQQVTLSCSPISGHRSVSWYQQTPGQGLQFLFEYFSETQRNKGNFPGRFSGRQFSNSRSEMNVSTLELGDSALYLCASSWGTSGNQETQYFGPGTRLLVL.

This clone was seen only a few times. This chain uses TRBV6-2 or TRBV6-3 with TRBJ1-2, with 10 bases lining up with TRBD1. Per germline, CDR1 MNHEY and CDR2 SVGEGT. Trimming at V came to 5 bases and at J to 4 bases, leaving 7 bases not matched to a gene. This CDR3 comprises 15 residues. Written as DNA, the CDR3 is TGTGCCAGCAGTGCCGACAGGGGGCTTGGCTATGGCTACACCTTC. Protein: CASSADRGLGYGYTF.

Comments on this clone: The junction does not match germline at one end; this may be a read error. CDR3 bases: TGTGCCAGCGGTTTTAATTCAGATACGCAGTATTTT. This gives the protein CASGFNSDTQYF. V and J are TRBV27 and TRBJ2-3, with D unresolved. Germline CDR1 MNHEY, CDR2 SMNVEV (reference sequence). The CDR3 is 12 residues long.

CDR3 amino acids: CASSFSTGLGNQPQHF. CDR3 nucleotides: TGTGCCAGCAGTTTTTCTACAGGGCTGGGCAATCAGCCCCAGCATTTT. The J gene is TRBJ1-5, the V gene TRBV27; D perhaps matches TRBD1 (6 bases). Germline V gene lookup returns CDR1 MNHEY and CDR2 SMNVEV (reference sequence). V was cut by 3 bases and J by 2 bases, with 14 bases left in between. The CDR3 loop spans 16 amino acids.